This T cell receptor (beta chain) was recovered during a study of cytomegalovirus exposure and HLA in healthy donors. Whole-study context: The roughly 120 validation repertoires, a later analysis reported, used the same platform as the 666 first-cohort repertoires.

Germline values: CDR1 LNHNV, CDR2 YYDKDF (reference sequence). V lost 3 bases, J lost 4 bases, and 2 bases stayed unmatched. This CDR3 contains 14 residues. Study conclusions and caveats: Confirmation was obtained in vitro that a few CMV-associated chains are specific for CMV antigens. That first-cohort TCR clusters tended to co-occur in the approximately 120 validation repertoires was found in a later analysis. TCR beta chains numbering some 160 were designated cytomegalovirus-associated.

The protocol was immunoSEQ multiplex PCR, while the TCRdb copy is restricted to in-frame clones and leaves out a portion. This sample yields over 55,000 clones, of which approximately 96% are seen a single time; 0.9% to 1% belongs to the top ten. Comment on this clone: As yet, its antigen is unknown.

The source is a young man in good health and CMV-seronegative. The material sequenced was PBMCs. The chain uses TRBV15 and TRBJ2-2, with TRBD2 identical over 7 bases. CDR3 residues: CATSRGGTTGELFF. CDR3 nucleotides: TGTGCCACCAGCAGGGGGGGGACCACCGGGGAGCTGTTTTTT. Combining the CDR3 with reference TRBV15 and TRBJ2-2 gives the whole variable domain DAMVIQNPRYQVTQFGKPVTLSCSQTLNHNVMYWYQQKSSQAPKLLFHYYDKDFNNEADTPDNFQSRRPNTSFCFLDIRSPGLGDTAMYLCATSRGGTTGELFFGEGSRLTVL.